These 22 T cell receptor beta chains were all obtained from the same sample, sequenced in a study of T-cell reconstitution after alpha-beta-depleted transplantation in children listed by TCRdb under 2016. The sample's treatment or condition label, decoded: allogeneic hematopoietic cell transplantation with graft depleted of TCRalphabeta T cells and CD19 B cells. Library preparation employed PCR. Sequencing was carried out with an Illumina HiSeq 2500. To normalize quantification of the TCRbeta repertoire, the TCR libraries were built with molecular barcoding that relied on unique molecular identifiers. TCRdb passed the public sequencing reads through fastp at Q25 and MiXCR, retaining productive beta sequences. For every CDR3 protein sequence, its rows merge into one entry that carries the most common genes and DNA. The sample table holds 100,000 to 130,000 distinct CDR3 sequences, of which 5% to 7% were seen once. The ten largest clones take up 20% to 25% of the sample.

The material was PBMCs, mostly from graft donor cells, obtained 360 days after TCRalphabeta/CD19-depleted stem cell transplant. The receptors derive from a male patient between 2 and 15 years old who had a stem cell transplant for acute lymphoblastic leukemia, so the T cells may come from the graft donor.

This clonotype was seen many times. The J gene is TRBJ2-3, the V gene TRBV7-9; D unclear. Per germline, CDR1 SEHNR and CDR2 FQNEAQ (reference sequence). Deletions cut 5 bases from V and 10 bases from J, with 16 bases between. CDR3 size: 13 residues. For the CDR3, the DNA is TGTGCCAGCAGCCTACCCGGGCCTGCTGCGCAGTATTTT. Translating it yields CASSLPGPAAQYF.

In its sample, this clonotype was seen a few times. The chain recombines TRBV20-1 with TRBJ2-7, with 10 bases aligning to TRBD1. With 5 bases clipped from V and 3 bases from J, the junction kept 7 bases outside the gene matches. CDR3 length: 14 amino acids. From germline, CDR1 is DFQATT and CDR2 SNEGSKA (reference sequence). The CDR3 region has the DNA TGCAGTGCTCTTGGACAGGGGGTTTTCTACGAGCAGTACTTC. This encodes CSALGQGVFYEQYF.

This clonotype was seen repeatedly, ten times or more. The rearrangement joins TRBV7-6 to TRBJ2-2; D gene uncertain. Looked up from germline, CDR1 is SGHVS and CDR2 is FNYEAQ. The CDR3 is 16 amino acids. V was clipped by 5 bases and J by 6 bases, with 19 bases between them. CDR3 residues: CASSPDRAGWAGELFF. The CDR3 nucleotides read TGTGCCAGCAGCCCCGATAGGGCAGGATGGGCCGGGGAGCTGTTTTTT.

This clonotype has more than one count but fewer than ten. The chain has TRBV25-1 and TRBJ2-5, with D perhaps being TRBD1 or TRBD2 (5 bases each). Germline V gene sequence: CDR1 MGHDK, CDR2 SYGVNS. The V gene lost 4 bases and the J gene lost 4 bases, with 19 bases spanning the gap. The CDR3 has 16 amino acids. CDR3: CASSVGFSGPAETQYF. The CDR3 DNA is TGTGCCAGCAGTGTCGGCTTCTCGGGGCCCGCAGAGACCCAGTACTTC.

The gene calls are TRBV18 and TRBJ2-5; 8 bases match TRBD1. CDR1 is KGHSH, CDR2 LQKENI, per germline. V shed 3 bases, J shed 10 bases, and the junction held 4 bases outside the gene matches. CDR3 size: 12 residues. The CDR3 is CASSPVGQDQYF. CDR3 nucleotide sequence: TGTGCCAGCTCACCGGTGGGACAGGACCAGTACTTC. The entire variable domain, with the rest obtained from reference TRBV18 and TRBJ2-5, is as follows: NAGVMQNPRHLVRRRGQEARLRCSPMKGHSHVYWYRQLPEEGLKFMVYLQKENIIDESGMPKERFSAEFPKEGPSILRIQQVVRGDSAAYFCASSPVGQDQYFGPGTRLLVL.

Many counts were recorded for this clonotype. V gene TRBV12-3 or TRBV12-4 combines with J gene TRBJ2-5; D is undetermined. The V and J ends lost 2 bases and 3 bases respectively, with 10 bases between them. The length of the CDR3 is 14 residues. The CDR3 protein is CASSLIEVEETQYF. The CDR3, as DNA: TGTGCCAGCAGTTTAATTGAAGTGGAAGAGACCCAGTACTTC.

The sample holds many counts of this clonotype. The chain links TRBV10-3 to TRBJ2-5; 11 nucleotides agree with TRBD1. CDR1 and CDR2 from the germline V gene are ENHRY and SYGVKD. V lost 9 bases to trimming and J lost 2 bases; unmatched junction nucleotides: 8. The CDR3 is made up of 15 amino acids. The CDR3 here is CAIVPRDRGQETQYF. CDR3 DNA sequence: TGTGCCATAGTTCCCCGGGACAGGGGGCAAGAGACCCAGTACTTC.

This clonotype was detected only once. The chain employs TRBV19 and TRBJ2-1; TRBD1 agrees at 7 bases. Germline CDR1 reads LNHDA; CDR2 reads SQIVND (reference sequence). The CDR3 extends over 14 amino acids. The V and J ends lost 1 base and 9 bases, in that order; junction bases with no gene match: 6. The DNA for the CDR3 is TGTGCCAGTAGTATAGCAGGGGGATCCGGTGAGCAGTTCTTC. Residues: CASSIAGGSGEQFF. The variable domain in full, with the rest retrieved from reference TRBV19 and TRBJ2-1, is DGGITQSPKYLFRKEGQNVTLSCEQNLNHDAMYWYRQDPGQGLRLIYYSQIVNDFQKGDIAEGYSVSREKKESFPLTVTSAQKNPTAFYLCASSIAGGSGEQFFGPGTRLTVL.

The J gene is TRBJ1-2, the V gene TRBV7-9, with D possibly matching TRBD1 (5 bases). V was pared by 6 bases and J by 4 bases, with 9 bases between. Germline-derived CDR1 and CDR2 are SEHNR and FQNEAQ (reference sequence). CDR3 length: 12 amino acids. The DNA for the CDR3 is TGTGCCAGCAGTCAGGGACTCTATGGCTACACCTTC. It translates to CASSQGLYGYTF. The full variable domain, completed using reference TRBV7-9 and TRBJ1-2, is DTGVSQNPRHKITKRGQNVTFRCDPISEHNRLYWYRQTLGQGPEFLTYFQNEAQLEKSRLLSDRFSAERPKGSFSTLEIQRTEQGDSAMYLCASSQGLYGYTFGSGTRLTVV.

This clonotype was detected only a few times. The CDR3 DNA reads TGTGCCAGTAGTGTGACAGGGGGCGCGACTGAAGCTTTCTTT. It specifies CASSVTGGATEAFF. The chain links TRBV19 to TRBJ1-1, with TRBD1 matching 10 bases. V shed 5 bases and J 5 bases; nucleotides not matched to a gene: 5. The V gene's germline CDR1 is LNHDA and CDR2 SQIVND (reference sequence). There are 14 residues in the CDR3. The full variable domain, completed using reference TRBV19 and TRBJ1-1, is DGGITQSPKYLFRKEGQNVTLSCEQNLNHDAMYWYRQDPGQGLRLIYYSQIVNDFQKGDIAEGYSVSREKKESFPLTVTSAQKNPTAFYLCASSVTGGATEAFFGQGTRLTVV.

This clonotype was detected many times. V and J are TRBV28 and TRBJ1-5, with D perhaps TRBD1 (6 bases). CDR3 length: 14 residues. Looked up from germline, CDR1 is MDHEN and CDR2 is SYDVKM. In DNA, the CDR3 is TGTGCGGGAACACAGGGAGGGGGCAATCAGCCCCAGCATTTT. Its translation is CAGTQGGGNQPQHF.

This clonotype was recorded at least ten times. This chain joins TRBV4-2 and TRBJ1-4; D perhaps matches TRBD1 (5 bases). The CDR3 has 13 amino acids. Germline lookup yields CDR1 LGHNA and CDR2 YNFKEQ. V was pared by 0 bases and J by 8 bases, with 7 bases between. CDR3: CASSQDGAEKLFF. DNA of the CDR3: TGTGCCAGCAGCCAAGACGGGGCGGAAAAACTGTTTTTT.

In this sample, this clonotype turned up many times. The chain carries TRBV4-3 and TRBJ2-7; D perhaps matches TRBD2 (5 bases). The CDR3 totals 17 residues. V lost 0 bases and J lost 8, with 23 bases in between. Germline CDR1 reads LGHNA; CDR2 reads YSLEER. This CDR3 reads CASSQDLSDPPWEKQYF. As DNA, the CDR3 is TGCGCCAGCAGCCAAGATCTTTCGGACCCCCCTTGGGAGAAGCAGTACTTC.

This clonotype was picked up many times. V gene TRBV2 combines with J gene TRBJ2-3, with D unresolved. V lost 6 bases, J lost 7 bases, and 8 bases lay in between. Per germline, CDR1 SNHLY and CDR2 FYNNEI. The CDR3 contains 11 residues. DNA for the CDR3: TGTGCCAGCAGGGGCCGAAATACGCAGTATTTT. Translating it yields CASRGRNTQYF.

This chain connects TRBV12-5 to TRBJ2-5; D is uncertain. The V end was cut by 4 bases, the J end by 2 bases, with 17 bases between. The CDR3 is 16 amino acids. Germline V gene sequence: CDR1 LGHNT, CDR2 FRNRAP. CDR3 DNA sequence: TGTGCTAGTGGTTGTCGAAGGTCGTACGGACAAGAGACCCAGTACTTC. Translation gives CASGCRRSYGQETQYF.

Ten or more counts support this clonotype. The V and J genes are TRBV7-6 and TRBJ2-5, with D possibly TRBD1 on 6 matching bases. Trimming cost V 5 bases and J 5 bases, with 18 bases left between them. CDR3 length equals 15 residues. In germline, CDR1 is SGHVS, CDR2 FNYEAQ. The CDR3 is CASSLGTWTAETQYF. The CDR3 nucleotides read TGTGCCAGCAGCCTAGGCACTTGGACAGCTGAGACCCAGTACTTC.

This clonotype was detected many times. This CDR3 reads CASSSIQETQYF. In DNA form, the CDR3 reads TGTGCCAGCAGCTCCATACAAGAGACCCAGTACTTC. The chain uses TRBV7-9 and TRBJ2-5; D gene uncertain. V lost 4 bases to trimming and J lost 2 bases, with 5 bases between them. This CDR3 is built from 12 residues. The germline gives CDR1 SEHNR, CDR2 FQNEAQ (reference sequence).

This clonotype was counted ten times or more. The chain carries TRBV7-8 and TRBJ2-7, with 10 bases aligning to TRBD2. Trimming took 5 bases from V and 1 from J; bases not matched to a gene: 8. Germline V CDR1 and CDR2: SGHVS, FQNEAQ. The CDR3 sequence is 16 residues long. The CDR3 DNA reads TGTGCCAGCAGCCCACCCCTAGCGGGAGCTTCCTACGAGCAGTACTTC. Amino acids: CASSPPLAGASYEQYF. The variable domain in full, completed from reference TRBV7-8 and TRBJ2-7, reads GAGVSQSPRYKVAKRGQDVALRCDPISGHVSLFWYQQALGQGPEFLTYFQNEAQLDKSGLPSDRFFAERPEGSVSTLKIQRTQQEDSAVYLCASSPPLAGASYEQYFGPGTRLTVT.

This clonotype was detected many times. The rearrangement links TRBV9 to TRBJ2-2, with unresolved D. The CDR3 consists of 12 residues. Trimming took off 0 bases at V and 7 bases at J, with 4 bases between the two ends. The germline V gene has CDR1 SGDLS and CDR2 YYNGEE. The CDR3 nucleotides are TGTGCCAGCAGCGTAGTTGGCGGGGAGCTGTTTTTT. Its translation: CASSVVGGELFF.

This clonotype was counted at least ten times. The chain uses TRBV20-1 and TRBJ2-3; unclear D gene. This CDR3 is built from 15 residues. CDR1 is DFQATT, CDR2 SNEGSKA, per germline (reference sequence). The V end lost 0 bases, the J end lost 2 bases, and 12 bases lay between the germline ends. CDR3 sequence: CSARDGRFATDTQYF. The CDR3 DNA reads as TGCAGTGCTAGAGATGGGCGGTTCGCCACAGATACGCAGTATTTT.

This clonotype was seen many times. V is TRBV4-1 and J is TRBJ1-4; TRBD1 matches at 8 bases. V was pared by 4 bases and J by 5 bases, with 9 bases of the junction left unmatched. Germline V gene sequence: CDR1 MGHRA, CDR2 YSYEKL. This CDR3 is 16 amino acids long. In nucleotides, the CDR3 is TGCGCCAGCAGCCCCCTACCGGACAGGGACAATGAAAAACTGTTTTTT. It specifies CASSPLPDRDNEKLFF.

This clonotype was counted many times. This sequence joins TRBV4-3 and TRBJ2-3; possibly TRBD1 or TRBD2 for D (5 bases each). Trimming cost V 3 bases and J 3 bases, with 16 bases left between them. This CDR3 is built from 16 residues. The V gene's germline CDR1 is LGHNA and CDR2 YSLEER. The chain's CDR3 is CASSQVERGKTDTQYF. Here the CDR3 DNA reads TGCGCCAGCAGCCAGGTAGAGAGGGGCAAGACAGATACGCAGTATTTT.